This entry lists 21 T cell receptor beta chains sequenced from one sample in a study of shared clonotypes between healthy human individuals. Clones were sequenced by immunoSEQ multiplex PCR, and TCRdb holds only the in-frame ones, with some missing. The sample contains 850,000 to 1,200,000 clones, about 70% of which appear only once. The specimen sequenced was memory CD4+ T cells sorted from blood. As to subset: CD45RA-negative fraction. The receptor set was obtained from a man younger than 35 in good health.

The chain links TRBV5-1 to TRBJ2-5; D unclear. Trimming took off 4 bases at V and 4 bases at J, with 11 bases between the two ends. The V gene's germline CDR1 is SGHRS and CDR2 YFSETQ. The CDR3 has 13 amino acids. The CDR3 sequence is CASSTDIRETQYF. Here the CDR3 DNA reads TGCGCCAGCAGCACAGACATTAGAGAGACCCAGTACTTC. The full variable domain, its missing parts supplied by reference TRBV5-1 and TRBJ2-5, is KAGVTQTPRYLIKTRGQQVTLSCSPISGHRSVSWYQQTPGQGLQFLFEYFSETQRNKGNFPGRFSGRQFSNSRSEMNVSTLELGDSALYLCASSTDIRETQYFGPGTRLLVL.

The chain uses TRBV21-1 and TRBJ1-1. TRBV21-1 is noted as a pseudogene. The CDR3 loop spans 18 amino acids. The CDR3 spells CASSNQGEGARVNTEAFF. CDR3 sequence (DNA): TGTGCCAGCAGCAACCAAGGGGAGGGGGCGAGGGTGAACACTGAAGCTTTCTTT.

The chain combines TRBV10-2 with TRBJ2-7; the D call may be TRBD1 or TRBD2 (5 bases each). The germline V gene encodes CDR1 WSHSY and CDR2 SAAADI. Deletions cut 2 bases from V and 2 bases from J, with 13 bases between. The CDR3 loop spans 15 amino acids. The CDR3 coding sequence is TGCGCCAGCAGTGAGGGGACGGCGCCCCCCTACGAGCAGTACTTC. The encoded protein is CASSEGTAPPYEQYF.

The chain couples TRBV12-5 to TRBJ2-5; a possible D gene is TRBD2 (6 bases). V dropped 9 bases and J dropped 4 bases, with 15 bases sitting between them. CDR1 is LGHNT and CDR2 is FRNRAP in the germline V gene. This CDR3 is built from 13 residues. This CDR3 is CASAAGTGETQYF. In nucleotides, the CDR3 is TGTGCTAGCGCCGCTGGGACTGGAGAGACCCAGTACTTC.

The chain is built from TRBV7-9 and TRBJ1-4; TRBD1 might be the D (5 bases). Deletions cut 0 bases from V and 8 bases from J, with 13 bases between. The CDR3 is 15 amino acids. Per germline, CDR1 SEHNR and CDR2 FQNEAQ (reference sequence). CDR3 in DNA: TGTGCCAGCAGCTTAGCATCAGGGTGGTACGAAAAACTGTTTTTT. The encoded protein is CASSLASGWYEKLFF.

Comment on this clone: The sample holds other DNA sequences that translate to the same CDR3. Written as DNA, the CDR3 is TGTGCCTGGAGTAGGACGGGGAACACTGAAGCTTTCTTT. It is translated as CAWSRTGNTEAFF. V and J are TRBV30 and TRBJ1-1, with no clear D. The CDR3 covers 13 residues. The germline V gene encodes CDR1 GTSNPN and CDR2 SVGIG (reference sequence). V was cut by 2 bases and J by 1 base, with 8 bases left in between.

CDR3 sequence reads: CASSPGQAIPKYGYTF. In DNA, the CDR3 is TGTGCCAGCAGTCCGGGACAGGCGATACCCAAATATGGCTACACCTTC. The chain carries TRBV28 and TRBJ1-2, with 8 bases aligning to TRBD1. Trimming removed 5 bases from V and 5 bases from J; junction bases left unmatched: 13. CDR1 is MDHEN and CDR2 is SYDVKM in the germline V gene. The CDR3 is made up of 16 amino acids.

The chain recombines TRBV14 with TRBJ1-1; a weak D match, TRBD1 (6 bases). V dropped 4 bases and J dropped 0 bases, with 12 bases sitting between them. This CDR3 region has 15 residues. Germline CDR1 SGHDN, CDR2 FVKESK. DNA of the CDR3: TGTGCCAGCAGCCCGCTGGGGGCTCTGAACACTGAAGCTTTCTTT. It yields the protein CASSPLGALNTEAFF.

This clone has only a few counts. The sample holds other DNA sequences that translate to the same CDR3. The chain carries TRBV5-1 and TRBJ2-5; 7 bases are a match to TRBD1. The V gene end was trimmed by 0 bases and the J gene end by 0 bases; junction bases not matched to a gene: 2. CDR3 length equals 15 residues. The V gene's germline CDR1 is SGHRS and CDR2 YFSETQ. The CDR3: CASSLAGGDQETQYF. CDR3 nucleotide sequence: TGCGCCAGCAGCTTGGCAGGGGGAGACCAAGAGACCCAGTACTTC.

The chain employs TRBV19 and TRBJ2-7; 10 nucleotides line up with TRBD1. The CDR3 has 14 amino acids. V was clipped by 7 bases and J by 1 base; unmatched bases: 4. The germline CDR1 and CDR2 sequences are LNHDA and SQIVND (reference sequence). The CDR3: CASTKGQGSYEQYF. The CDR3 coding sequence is TGTGCCAGTACTAAGGGACAGGGGTCCTACGAGCAGTACTTC.

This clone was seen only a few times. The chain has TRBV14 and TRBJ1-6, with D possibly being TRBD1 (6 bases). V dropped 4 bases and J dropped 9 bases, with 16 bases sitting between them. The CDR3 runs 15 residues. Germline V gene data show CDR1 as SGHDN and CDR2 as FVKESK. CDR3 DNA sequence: TGTGCCAGCAGCCCCGGACAGCTCTCCCGTTCACCCCTCCACTTT. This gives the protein CASSPGQLSRSPLHF. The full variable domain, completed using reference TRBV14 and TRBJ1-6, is EAGVTQFPSHSVIEKGQTVTLRCDPISGHDNLYWYRRVMGKEIKFLLHFVKESKQDESGMPNNRFLAERTGGTYSTLKVQPAELEDSGVYFCASSPGQLSRSPLHFGNGTRLTVT.

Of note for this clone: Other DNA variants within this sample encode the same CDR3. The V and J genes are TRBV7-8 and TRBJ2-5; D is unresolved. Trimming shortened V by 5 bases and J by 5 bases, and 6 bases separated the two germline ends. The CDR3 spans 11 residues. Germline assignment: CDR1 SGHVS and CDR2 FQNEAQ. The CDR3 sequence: CASSPRETQYF. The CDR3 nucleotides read TGTGCCAGCAGCCCCCGGGAGACCCAGTACTTC.

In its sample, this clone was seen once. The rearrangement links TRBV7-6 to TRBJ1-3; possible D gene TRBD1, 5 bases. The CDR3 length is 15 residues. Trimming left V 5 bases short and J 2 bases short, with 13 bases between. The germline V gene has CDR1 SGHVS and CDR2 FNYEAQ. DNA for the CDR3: TGTGCCAGCAGCCTAGGGACTGCCGCTGGAAACACCATATATTTT. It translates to CASSLGTAAGNTIYF. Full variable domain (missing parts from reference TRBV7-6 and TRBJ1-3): GAGVSQSPRYKVTKRGQDVALRCDPISGHVSLYWYRQALGQGPEFLTYFNYEAQQDKSGLPNDRFSAERPEGSISTLTIQRTEQRDSAMYRCASSLGTAAGNTIYFGEGSWLTVV.

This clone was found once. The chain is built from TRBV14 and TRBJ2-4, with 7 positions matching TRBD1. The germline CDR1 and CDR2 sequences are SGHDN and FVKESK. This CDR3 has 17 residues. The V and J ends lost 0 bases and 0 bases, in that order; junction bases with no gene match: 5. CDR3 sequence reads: CASSQERQGVAKNIQYF. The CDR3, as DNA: TGTGCCAGCAGCCAAGAGCGGCAGGGGGTAGCCAAAAACATTCAGTACTTC.

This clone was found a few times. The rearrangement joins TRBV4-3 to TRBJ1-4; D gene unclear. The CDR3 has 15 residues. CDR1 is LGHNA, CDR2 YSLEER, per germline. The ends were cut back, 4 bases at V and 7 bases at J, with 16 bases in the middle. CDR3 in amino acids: CASSRYKEGGEKLFF. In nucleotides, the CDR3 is TGCGCCAGCAGCCGTTATAAAGAGGGTGGTGAAAAACTGTTTTTT.

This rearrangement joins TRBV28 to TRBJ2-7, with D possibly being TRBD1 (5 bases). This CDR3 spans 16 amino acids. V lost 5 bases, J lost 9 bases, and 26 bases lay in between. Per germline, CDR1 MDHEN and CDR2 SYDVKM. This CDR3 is CASSPPRSTARAWQYF. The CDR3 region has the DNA TGTGCCAGCAGTCCACCCCGATCGACAGCTCGGGCGTGGCAGTACTTC.

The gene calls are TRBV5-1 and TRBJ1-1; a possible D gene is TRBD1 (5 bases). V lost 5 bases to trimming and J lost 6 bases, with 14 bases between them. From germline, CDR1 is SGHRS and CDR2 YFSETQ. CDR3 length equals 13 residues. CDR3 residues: CASSEGQGPEAFF. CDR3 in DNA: TGCGCCAGCAGTGAGGGTCAGGGCCCTGAAGCTTTCTTT.

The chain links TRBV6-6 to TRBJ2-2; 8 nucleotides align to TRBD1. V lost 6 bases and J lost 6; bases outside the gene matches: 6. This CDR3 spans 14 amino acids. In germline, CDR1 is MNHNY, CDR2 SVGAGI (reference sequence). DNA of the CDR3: TGTGCCAGCAGGGGGGCAGGGGGCCCCGGGGAGCTGTTTTTT. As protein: CASRGAGGPGELFF.

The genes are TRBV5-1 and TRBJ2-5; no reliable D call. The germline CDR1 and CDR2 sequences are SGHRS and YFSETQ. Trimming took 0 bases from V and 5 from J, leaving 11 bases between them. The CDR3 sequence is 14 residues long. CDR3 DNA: TGCGCCAGCAGCTTGGAATCCTGGCGGGAGACCCAGTACTTC. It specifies CASSLESWRETQYF.

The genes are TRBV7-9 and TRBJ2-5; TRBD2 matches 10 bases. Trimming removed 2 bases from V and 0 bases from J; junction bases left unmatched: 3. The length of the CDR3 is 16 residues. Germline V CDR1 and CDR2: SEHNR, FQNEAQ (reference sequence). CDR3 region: CASSLKTSGHQETQYF. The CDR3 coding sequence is TGTGCCAGCAGCTTAAAGACTAGCGGGCACCAAGAGACCCAGTACTTC.

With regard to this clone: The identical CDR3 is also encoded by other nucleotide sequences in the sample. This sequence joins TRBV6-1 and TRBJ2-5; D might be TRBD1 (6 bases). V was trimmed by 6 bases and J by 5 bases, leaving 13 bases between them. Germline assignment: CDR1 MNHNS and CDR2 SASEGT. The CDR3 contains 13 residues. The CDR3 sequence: CASSPTGIETQYF. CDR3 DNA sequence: TGTGCCAGCAGCCCTACAGGGATCGAGACCCAGTACTTC.